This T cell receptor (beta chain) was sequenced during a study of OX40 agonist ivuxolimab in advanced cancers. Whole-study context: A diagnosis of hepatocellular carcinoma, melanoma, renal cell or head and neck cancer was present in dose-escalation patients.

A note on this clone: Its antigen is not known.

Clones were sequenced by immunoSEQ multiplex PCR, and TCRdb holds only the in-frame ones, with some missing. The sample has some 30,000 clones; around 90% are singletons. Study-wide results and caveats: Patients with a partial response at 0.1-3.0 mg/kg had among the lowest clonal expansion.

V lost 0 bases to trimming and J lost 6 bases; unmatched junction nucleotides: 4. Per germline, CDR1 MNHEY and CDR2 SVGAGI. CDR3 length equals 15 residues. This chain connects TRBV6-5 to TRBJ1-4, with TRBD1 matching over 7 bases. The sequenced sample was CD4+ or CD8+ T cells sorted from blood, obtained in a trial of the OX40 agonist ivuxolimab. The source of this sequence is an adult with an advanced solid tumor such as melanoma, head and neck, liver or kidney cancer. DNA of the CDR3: TGTGCCAGCAGTTACTCAACAGGGGATTATGAAAAACTGTTTTTT. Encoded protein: CASSYSTGDYEKLFF.